This T cell receptor beta chain was profiled in a study of blood T cells in healthy people across ages. It was approximately 9 milliliters of peripheral blood that were drawn from each donor. Samples each had at least 6 micrograms of total RNA extracted. V was trimmed by 1 base and J by 5 bases, leaving 12 bases between them. Germline V gene data show CDR1 as LGHNA and CDR2 as YNFKEQ. The CDR3 spans 15 residues. PCR was performed a second time for about 6 to 12 cycles using a sample-barcoded 5' primer and a J-beta primer mix. Carrying 12 random nucleotides, a template-switch adaptor labeled each individual cDNA molecule. TCRdb reprocessed the 5' RACE reads with MiXCR, giving one entry per CDR3 protein. This table holds 800,000 to 1,300,000 distinct CDR3 sequences, approximately 26% found once. This sample was also put to use in a study of T cells of mothers and their children. That publication notes: Persistent microchimeric T cell clones were sought, and none were detected.

This TCR came from a girl aged 2 to 9 in good health. The J gene is TRBJ2-1, the V gene TRBV4-2; D not certain. Sequencing used blood. CDR3 bases: TGTGCCAGCAGCCAAGTTCCCGATAGCAACAATGAGCAGTTCTTC. Residues: CASSQVPDSNNEQFF.